The 11 T cell receptor beta chains below come from one sample, sequenced in a study of breast tumors, draining lymph nodes, adjacent tissues. TCRdb re-called the multiplex PCR reads with MiXCR, one entry per CDR3 protein. The table lists about 230,000 distinct CDR3 sequences, less than 40% of them singletons. Samples came from axillary lymph nodes draining the breast cancer. Specimen: axillary lymph node tissue. Receptors were obtained from a female donor with breast cancer. Some clones in this sample may be carry-over from other donors' samples.

This clonotype was counted at least ten times. This rearrangement joins TRBV28 to TRBJ2-1; 10 bases fit TRBD1. Germline V gives CDR1 MDHEN, CDR2 SYDVKM. V trimming: 11 bases; J trimming: 1 base; junction bases outside the gene matches: 5. CDR3 size: 14 residues. CDR3 bases: TGTGCCGGAAGGGACAGGGGATCCTACAATGAGCAGTTCTTC. Translated: CAGRDRGSYNEQFF.

This clonotype was detected ten times or more. This chain uses TRBV7-9 with TRBJ2-5; possible D gene TRBD2, 6 bases. The CDR3 sequence is 13 residues long. The germline gives CDR1 SEHNR, CDR2 FQNEAQ (reference sequence). Trimming pared 6 bases from V and 5 bases from J, leaving 13 bases between. The CDR3 sequence is CASRPSGRETQYF. Written as DNA, the CDR3 is TGTGCCAGCAGACCCTCTGGGAGGGAGACCCAGTACTTC.

This clonotype was detected ten times or more. The rearrangement joins TRBV6-6 to TRBJ1-2, with 9 bases that match TRBD1. Looked up from germline, CDR1 is MNHNY and CDR2 is SVGAGI (reference sequence). With 7 bases clipped from V and 8 bases from J, the junction kept 8 bases outside the gene matches. The CDR3 extends over 13 amino acids. CDR3 region: CASTRQGGRGYTF. CDR3 DNA: TGTGCCAGCACCAGACAGGGGGGGCGGGGCTACACCTTC.

This clonotype was counted ten times or more. This chain joins TRBV6-6 and TRBJ2-7, with 7 bases matching TRBD1. After removal of 5 bases from V and 5 bases from J, the junction contained 9 bases not matched to a gene. The CDR3 runs to 14 residues. Germline V CDR1 and CDR2: MNHNY, SVGAGI (reference sequence). Here the CDR3 reads CASSRKGANHEQYF. CDR3 bases: TGTGCCAGCAGTCGGAAGGGGGCAAACCACGAGCAGTACTTC.

This clonotype was found once. Germline and junction disagree at one end, which may indicate a read error. This chain uses TRBV6-1 with TRBJ1-1; D is unresolved. The CDR3 loop spans 14 amino acids. Germline V gene data show CDR1 as MNHNS and CDR2 as SASEGT. In DNA, the CDR3 is TGTGCCAGCAGTGCACACCGTCTGAACACTGAAGATTTCTTT. Protein: CASSAHRLNTEDFF.

This clonotype was seen repeatedly, ten times or more. The gene calls are TRBV5-1 and TRBJ2-3, with unresolved D. CDR3 length: 14 amino acids. Trimming pared 1 base from V and 2 bases from J, leaving 8 bases between. Per germline, CDR1 SGHRS and CDR2 YFSETQ. The CDR3 here is CASSLKGNTDTQYF. As DNA, the CDR3 is TGCGCCAGCAGCTTGAAGGGAAACACAGATACGCAGTATTTT.

The rearrangement joins TRBV11-2 to TRBJ2-3; TRBD2 aligns across 8 bases. The germline V gene has CDR1 SGHAT and CDR2 FQNNGV. V lost 7 bases to trimming and J lost 0 bases; unmatched junction nucleotides: 9. This CDR3 region has 16 residues. CDR3 coding DNA: TGTGCCAGCACCTTCGGGGTAGCGGGAAGCACAGATACGCAGTATTTT. As protein: CASTFGVAGSTDTQYF.

This clonotype was counted ten times or more. V gene TRBV6-5 combines with J gene TRBJ2-3, with 9 bases aligning to TRBD1. This CDR3 region has 17 residues. Germline lookup yields CDR1 MNHEY and CDR2 SVGAGI. Germline trimming cut 5 bases from V and 4 bases from J; bases unmatched to any gene: 13. The CDR3 loop is CASSPPLRTGAADTQYF. The CDR3 nucleotides are TGTGCCAGCAGTCCCCCCCTGAGGACAGGGGCGGCAGATACGCAGTATTTT.

Ten or more counts support this clonotype. The genes are TRBV28 and TRBJ2-7; 9 nucleotides align to TRBD1. The CDR3 sequence is 15 residues long. Trimming removed 6 bases from V and 9 bases from J; junction bases left unmatched: 15. In germline, CDR1 is MDHEN, CDR2 SYDVKM. As DNA, the CDR3 is TGTGCCAGCAGCGTAACCCGGACAGGGGCGGGTGGGCAGTACTTC. It translates to CASSVTRTGAGGQYF.

As for this clonotype: A much larger clonotype is one base distant, so this may be a read error. The conserved final phenylalanine or tryptophan is absent from the CDR3, which likely points to a read error. The chain has TRBV18 and TRBJ1-5, with D perhaps matching TRBD1 (5 bases). CDR1 is KGHSH, CDR2 LQKENI, per germline. This CDR3 is built from 14 residues. V gave up 1 base and J gave up 5 bases, with 9 bases separating them. The DNA of the CDR3 is TGTGCCAGCTCACCACTCAGGGACGATCAGCCCCAGCATCTT. Translation gives CASSPLRDDQPQHL.

This clonotype was found many times. The V and J genes are TRBV7-9 and TRBJ1-2; D gene ambiguous. Trimming cost V 1 base and J 8 bases, with 14 bases left between them. The CDR3 spans 14 residues. Germline V gives CDR1 SEHNR, CDR2 FQNEAQ (reference sequence). CDR3 bases: TGTGCCAGCAGCTTAGGCGGGGAATCTCGAGGCTACACCTTC. Protein: CASSLGGESRGYTF. Based on the CDR3 plus reference TRBV7-9 and TRBJ1-2, the full variable domain is DTGVSQNPRHKITKRGQNVTFRCDPISEHNRLYWYRQTLGQGPEFLTYFQNEAQLEKSRLLSDRFSAERPKGSFSTLEIQRTEQGDSAMYLCASSLGGESRGYTFGSGTRLTVV.